This T cell receptor (beta chain) is from a study of CD8 T cell repertoires and HIV-1 epitope variants. Study as a whole: Separate wells received one of Twenty-five Gag or Nef variant peptides. Cultures ran less than 12 days, with IL-2, IL-7 and IL-15 added on days 3 and 7. Equal numbers of autologous T cell-negative cells presented antigen to enriched T cells. General observations from the study: Four to six clonotypes recognized Nef KF9, one HW9, none TAALDMSHF.

Germline trimming cut 2 bases from V and 3 bases from J; bases unmatched to any gene: 0. The CDR3 consists of 12 residues. Germline V gene data show CDR1 as GTSNPN and CDR2 as SVGIG (reference sequence). Some clones are missing from TCRdb's copy, which holds only in-frame ones; the method was immunoSEQ multiplex PCR. This repertoire shows 5,000 to 6,500 clones, 60% to 80% found once; its top ten account for about 39%. About this clone itself: The antigen is undetermined.

The J gene is TRBJ2-7, the V gene TRBV30; 8 positions agree with TRBD1. Material: cultured CD8+ T cells derived from PBMCs. This TCR derives from a male donor with HIV. CDR3 sequence (DNA): TGTGCCTGGAGTACAGGGGGCTACGAGCAGTACTTC. Translation: CAWSTGGYEQYF.